This T cell receptor beta chain was profiled in a study of OX40 agonist ivuxolimab in advanced cancers. As for the study in general: Those treated in dose escalation had hepatocellular carcinoma, melanoma, renal cell cancer or head and neck cancer. Two patients with cutaneous melanoma and one with hepatocellular carcinoma, three in total, showed partial responses. Study outcomes and limitations: Relative to CD4+, CD8+ T cells held more expanded clones on average. Several nonresponders also turned out to have low normalized T-cell clonal expansion.

The germline V gene encodes CDR1 MNHNS and CDR2 SASEGT. Trimming took off 1 base at V and 3 bases at J, with 7 bases between the two ends. This CDR3 is built from 13 residues. A word on this clone: Its cognate antigen is unknown.

Sequenced by immunoSEQ multiplex PCR; TCRdb stores in-frame clones only, minus some. The sample consists of roughly 25,000 clones, 80% to 90% of them appearing once. The sequences come from CD4+ or CD8+ T cells sorted from blood, collected in a trial of the OX40 agonist ivuxolimab. This rearrangement joins TRBV6-1 to TRBJ2-7; D unresolved. The sequence came from an adult with an advanced solid tumor such as melanoma, head and neck, liver or kidney cancer. The CDR3 sequence: CASSEGPFYEQYF. CDR3 in DNA: TGTGCCAGCAGTGAAGGTCCGTTCTACGAGCAGTACTTC.